What follows are 2 T cell receptor beta chains derived from one specimen sequenced in a study of lymphopenia after photon versus proton radiotherapy. The protocol was immunoSEQ multiplex PCR, while the TCRdb copy is restricted to in-frame clones and leaves out a portion. The sample has tens of thousands of clones, around 83% seen once. This sample comprised peripheral blood, obtained from a patient treated with proton-based radiotherapy. The receptors here all came from a man aged 55 to 69 with pancreatic cancer.

V and J are TRBV11-2 and TRBJ2-1; D not certain. Per the germline V gene, CDR1 is SGHAT and CDR2 is FQNNGV. There are 14 residues in the CDR3. V lost 2 bases to trimming and J lost 7 bases, with 12 bases between them. As DNA, the CDR3 is TGTGCCAGCAGCTTATATGATATGAGAAATGAGCAGTTCTTC. This encodes CASSLYDMRNEQFF.

Remarks on this clone: The limits of the CDR3 on the DNA are not certain, so only TCRdb's listed CDR3 is given. The chain couples TRBV11-2 to TRBJ2-7; the table calls TRBD2, which could not be checked here. The CDR3 region is 13 residues in length, termini included. The V gene's germline CDR1 is SGHAT and CDR2 FQNNGV. The CDR3 loop reads CASSLDRFGTGTF.